This T cell receptor (beta chain) was profiled in a study of T cells in Graves' hyperthyroidism and ophthalmopathy. This CDR3 region has 14 residues. Germline V gene lookup returns CDR1 DFQATT and CDR2 SNEGSKA (reference sequence). Patients with uncontrolled infections, other autoimmune diseases, pregnancy or lactation were excluded. Diagnoses rested on clinical symptoms, serum thyroxine and TRAb, thyroid ultrasound and orbital computed tomography. Regarding the study as a whole: Clonotypes that were expanded in thyroid above 0.001 mostly appeared in blood too. Ophthalmopathy and stable hyperthyroidism were told apart by a 13 V-J model.

It was RNA transcripts that yielded the amplified TCR beta CDR3 regions. HTBI primers drove first-round RT-PCR of the TCR CDR3. MiXCR, run by TCRdb on the multiplex PCR reads, gives a single entry per CDR3 protein. This sample yields over 500,000 distinct CDR3 sequences, of which roughly 45% are seen a single time; about two fifths belongs to the top ten. Concerning this clonotype itself: Its matching antigen is unknown. One base away lies a much larger clone, so this may be a sequencing read error.

Sequenced: peripheral blood or thyroid tissue (not recorded which). This chain uses TRBV20-1 with TRBJ2-2, with D possibly matching TRBD2 (5 bases). The source of this sequence is an adult woman with Graves' disease, either hyperthyroidism or ophthalmopathy (not recorded which). Here the CDR3 reads CSAASQLQNGKLFF. CDR3 bases: TGCAGTGCTGCCTCCCAGTTACAGAACGGGAAGCTGTTTTTT.